One and the same sample provided the 31 T cell receptor beta chains below, sequenced in a study of shared clonotypes between healthy human individuals. Using immunoSEQ multiplex PCR, the repertoire was profiled, and TCRdb retains in-frame clones only, with some absent. Here the sample spans roughly 2.6 million clones, 90% to 95% being singletons. Sequencing was performed on naive CD4+ T cells sorted from blood. Sample subset: CD45RA+ positively selected. The receptors stem from a man aged 18 to 35 in good health.

The CDR3 nucleotides are TGTGCCAGCAGCTTAGGGGGTCAGGCAGCCCTCCACTTT. Translating it yields CASSLGGQAALHF. The chain uses TRBV7-2 and TRBJ1-6; no reliable D call. The V gene's germline CDR1 is SGHTA and CDR2 FQGNSA. V gave up 1 base and J gave up 14 bases, with 12 bases separating them. The CDR3 runs to 13 residues.

DNA for the CDR3: TGTGCCAGCAGAAGACTAGCGGGAGCCTACAATGAGCAGTTCTTC. This gives the protein CASRRLAGAYNEQFF. The V and J genes are TRBV6-5 and TRBJ2-1, with TRBD2 identical over 12 bases. The V and J ends lost 6 bases and 2 bases, in that order; junction bases with no gene match: 2. The V gene's germline CDR1 is MNHEY and CDR2 SVGAGI. This CDR3 comprises 15 residues.

This chain joins TRBV2 and TRBJ1-6, with D maybe TRBD1 (6 bases). The CDR3 is 15 residues long. V was pared by 4 bases and J by 6 bases, with 13 bases between. In germline, CDR1 is SNHLY, CDR2 FYNNEI. CDR3: CASSAATGVNSPLHF. In DNA form, the CDR3 reads TGTGCCAGCAGTGCCGCGACAGGAGTTAATTCACCCCTCCACTTT.

The V gene is TRBV6-5, the J gene TRBJ1-6, with D possibly matching TRBD1 (5 bases). The germline V and J ends were trimmed by 4 bases and 9 bases, with 13 bases remaining between them. The CDR3 runs 14 residues. Germline CDR1 reads MNHEY; CDR2 reads SVGAGI. The CDR3 is CASSSQGVGSPLHF. The CDR3 DNA is TGTGCCAGCAGTTCGCAGGGAGTCGGTTCACCCCTCCACTTT.

The rearrangement joins TRBV10-3 to TRBJ2-5; TRBD1 agrees at 9 bases. In germline, CDR1 is ENHRY, CDR2 SYGVKD. The CDR3 has 17 residues. V was clipped by 4 bases and J by 4 bases; unmatched bases: 13. In DNA form, the CDR3 reads TGTGCCATCAGTGGGGGACAGGGCGGAGACCTGAGAGAGACCCAGTACTTC. It specifies CAISGGQGGDLRETQYF.

This CDR3 is CASRTRAAGTYEQYF. DNA for the CDR3: TGTGCCAGCAGGACACGGGCCGCCGGCACCTACGAGCAGTACTTC. The chain joins TRBV27 to TRBJ2-7; D is unclear. Trimming took 6 bases from V and 2 from J, leaving 17 bases between them. Germline lookup yields CDR1 MNHEY and CDR2 SMNVEV (reference sequence). The CDR3 contains 15 residues.

This chain joins TRBV10-3 and TRBJ2-4; D is perhaps TRBD2 (6 bases). CDR1 is ENHRY and CDR2 is SYGVKD in the germline V gene. CDR3 length equals 16 residues. Trimming removed 3 bases at V and 2 bases at J, with 14 bases between. The CDR3 DNA follows: TGTGCCATCAGTGAAAATCCTGCGGGGACCAAAAACATTCAGTACTTC. The encoded protein is CAISENPAGTKNIQYF.

This clone was counted a single time. The chain couples TRBV27 to TRBJ2-7, with D perhaps being TRBD1 or TRBD2 (5 bases each). With 2 bases removed from V and 7 bases from J, the gap between germline ends came to 15 bases. Looked up from germline, CDR1 is MNHEY and CDR2 is SMNVEV (reference sequence). This CDR3 spans 14 amino acids. This CDR3 is CASSLRDGLGEQYF. Written as DNA, the CDR3 is TGTGCCAGCAGTTTAAGGGACGGCCTGGGGGAGCAGTACTTC.

The chain combines TRBV5-4 with TRBJ2-3; D ambiguous. Germline assignment: CDR1 SGHNT and CDR2 YYREEE (reference sequence). This CDR3 is 13 amino acids long. Trimming left V 2 bases short and J 2 bases short, with 6 bases between. For the CDR3, the DNA is TGTGCCAGCAGCTTAATTACCACAGATACGCAGTATTTT. As protein: CASSLITTDTQYF.

The V gene is TRBV7-3, the J gene TRBJ1-1; D ambiguous. Between the trimmed V and J ends, which lost 4 bases and 0 bases, there was a span of 6 bases. Germline CDR1 reads SGHTA; CDR2 reads FQGTGA. The CDR3 has 13 amino acids. For the CDR3, the DNA is TGTGCCAGCAGCTCGATCTTGAACACTGAAGCTTTCTTT. It translates to CASSSILNTEAFF.

This chain uses TRBV27 with TRBJ1-5; D is unresolved. Trimming stripped 4 bases from V and 4 bases from J, with 17 bases between. CDR1 and CDR2 (germline): MNHEY, SMNVEV (reference sequence). This CDR3 has 16 amino acids. The CDR3 is CASSSSLTYSNQPQHF. Written as DNA, the CDR3 is TGTGCCAGCAGTTCTAGCCTTACCTATTCTAATCAGCCCCAGCATTTT.

V is TRBV5-4 and J is TRBJ1-2; 12 bases agree with TRBD1. This CDR3 region has 16 residues. Trimming at V came to 4 bases and at J to 4 bases, leaving 8 bases not matched to a gene. Germline V gene sequence: CDR1 SGHNT, CDR2 YYREEE (reference sequence). The CDR3 DNA reads as TGTGCCAGCAGCCCGGGGACAGGGGGCGATGGCTATGGCTACACCTTC. It yields the protein CASSPGTGGDGYGYTF.

The V and J genes are TRBV7-9 and TRBJ2-3; the D gene could be TRBD1 or TRBD2 (5 bases each). Germline CDR1 reads SEHNR; CDR2 reads FQNEAQ (reference sequence). Trimming cost V 5 bases and J 0 bases, with 15 bases left between them. The length of the CDR3 is 16 residues. For the CDR3, the DNA is TGTGCCAGCAGCCCCCGGGACGGAGCTAGCACAGATACGCAGTATTTT. It codes for CASSPRDGASTDTQYF.

V is TRBV11-2 and J is TRBJ1-3; 8 bases align to TRBD1. The germline V gene encodes CDR1 SGHAT and CDR2 FQNNGV. V was pared by 5 bases and J by 4 bases, with 1 base of the junction left unmatched. The CDR3 is 13 residues long. The CDR3 region is CASSGQGGNTIYF. The CDR3 nucleotides read TGTGCCAGCAGCGGACAGGGAGGAAACACCATATATTTT.

The chain is built from TRBV28 and TRBJ2-1, with D perhaps being TRBD1 or TRBD2 (5 bases each). Germline assignment: CDR1 MDHEN and CDR2 SYDVKM. V lost 3 bases, J lost 4 bases, and 19 bases lay in between. This CDR3 has 17 residues. As DNA, the CDR3 is TGTGCCAGCAGTTTGTTCGCGCGCGCTTGGGGGTACAATGAGCAGTTCTTC. Its translation is CASSLFARAWGYNEQFF.

The CDR3 bases are TGTGCCAGCAGCCCCCGTAGGCCAGGGGGCCGTCAGCCCCAGCATTTT. Protein sequence: CASSPRRPGGRQPQHF. This sequence joins TRBV7-9 and TRBJ1-5; 8 bases are a match to TRBD1. The CDR3 spans 16 residues. V lost 5 bases, J lost 6 bases, and 12 bases stayed unmatched. Germline CDR1 reads SEHNR; CDR2 reads FQNEAQ (reference sequence).

The chain carries TRBV28 and TRBJ1-5, with TRBD1 matching over 8 bases. V dropped 9 bases and J dropped 2; count of bases not matched to a gene: 12. The CDR3 consists of 16 residues. Germline CDR1 MDHEN, CDR2 SYDVKM. CDR3 loop: CASSSQGGGGNQPQHF. In DNA, the CDR3 is TGTGCCAGTTCTTCACAGGGGGGCGGGGGCAATCAGCCCCAGCATTTT.

The chain couples TRBV6-1 to TRBJ1-5; D not certain. Trimming stripped 6 bases from V and 6 bases from J, with 15 bases between. The CDR3 has 14 amino acids. Germline V lookup: CDR1 MNHNS, CDR2 SASEGT. Here the CDR3 DNA reads TGTGCCAGCAGGGGGTGGCTGTTGGGTCAGCCCCAGCATTTT. Encoded protein: CASRGWLLGQPQHF.

This clone was seen a single time. The J gene is TRBJ1-6, the V gene TRBV18; D possibly corresponds to TRBD1 (6 bases). This CDR3 region has 14 residues. CDR1 is KGHSH and CDR2 is LQKENI in the germline V gene. V was cut by 8 bases and J by 7 bases, with 15 bases left in between. The CDR3 spells CASTQGMVNSPLHF. DNA for the CDR3: TGTGCCAGCACACAGGGAATGGTGAATTCACCCCTCCACTTT.

The V gene is TRBV5-6, the J gene TRBJ1-3; D call uncertain. The CDR3 is 12 residues long. The germline CDR1 and CDR2 sequences are SGHDT and YYEEEE. Trimming cost V 4 bases and J 7 bases, with 9 bases left between them. CDR3 DNA: TGTGCCAGCAGCCGTAGATCGAACACCATATATTTT. Encoded protein: CASSRRSNTIYF.

The gene calls are TRBV30 and TRBJ1-3, with D uncertain. This CDR3 is 14 amino acids long. V lost 3 bases, J lost 8 bases, and 17 bases lay in between. Germline V gene sequence: CDR1 GTSNPN, CDR2 SVGIG (reference sequence). The CDR3 DNA follows: TGTGCCTGGAGGGGAGACATACCGGCGGACACCATATATTTT. This encodes CAWRGDIPADTIYF.

The gene calls are TRBV6-5 and TRBJ2-1; 8 nucleotides line up with TRBD1. CDR3 length equals 15 residues. Germline assignment: CDR1 MNHEY and CDR2 SVGAGI. J gave up 6 bases and V 6 bases, and 10 bases lay outside the gene matches. Written as DNA, the CDR3 is TGTGCCAGCAGCCCTGACAGGGGAGGAATCAATGAGCAGTTCTTC. Protein: CASSPDRGGINEQFF.

The V gene is TRBV5-1, the J gene TRBJ2-3; D is unclear. The germline CDR1 and CDR2 sequences are SGHRS and YFSETQ. V was clipped by 0 bases and J by 2 bases, with 7 bases between them. CDR3 length: 14 residues. Here the CDR3 DNA reads TGCGCCAGCAGCTTGGCAGGATACACAGATACGCAGTATTTT. Translated, it gives CASSLAGYTDTQYF.

The gene calls are TRBV7-2 and TRBJ2-1; D is ambiguous. Per germline, CDR1 SGHTA and CDR2 FQGNSA. V was cut by 6 bases and J by 0 bases, with 12 bases left in between. The CDR3 extends over 15 amino acids. The CDR3 loop is CASSSMSHSYNEQFF. As DNA, the CDR3 is TGTGCCAGCAGTTCCATGTCACACTCCTACAATGAGCAGTTCTTC.

V usage is TRBV7-3 and J usage is TRBJ2-2; D remains unclear. CDR1 is SGHTA, CDR2 FQGTGA, per germline. Trimming pared 2 bases from V and 5 bases from J, leaving 12 bases between. CDR3 size: 15 residues. The CDR3 loop is CASSLGLGSTGELFF. DNA of the CDR3: TGTGCCAGCAGCTTAGGGCTCGGATCAACCGGGGAGCTGTTTTTT. The whole variable domain, filled in from reference TRBV7-3 and TRBJ2-2, reads GAGVSQTPSNKVTEKGKYVELRCDPISGHTALYWYRQSLGQGPEFLIYFQGTGAADDSGLPNDRFFAVRPEGSVSTLKIQRTERGDSAVYLCASSLGLGSTGELFFGEGSRLTVL.

The chain is built from TRBV11-3 and TRBJ2-2, with D possibly being TRBD1 (6 bases). Trimming left V 6 bases short and J 5 bases short, with 16 bases between. The CDR3 loop spans 15 amino acids. Germline V lookup: CDR1 SGHNT, CDR2 YENEEA. Here the CDR3 reads CASRPTTGFTGELFF. CDR3 sequence (DNA): TGTGCCAGCAGACCCACTACAGGGTTTACCGGGGAGCTGTTTTTT.

J is TRBJ2-3 and V is TRBV5-8; no firm D call. The V end lost 1 base, the J end lost 0 bases, and 15 bases lay between the germline ends. CDR3 length equals 17 residues. CDR1 and CDR2 from the germline V gene are SGHTS and YDEGEE. The CDR3 region is CASSLKVTAASTDTQYF. CDR3 nucleotides: TGTGCCAGCAGCTTGAAAGTCACAGCCGCAAGCACAGATACGCAGTATTTT.

Details on this clone: Other DNA variants within this sample encode the same CDR3. This sequence joins TRBV7-2 and TRBJ2-7; 8 positions match TRBD1. Germline CDR1 is SGHTA and CDR2 is FQGNSA. V dropped 6 bases and J dropped 3; count of bases not matched to a gene: 4. There are 13 residues in the CDR3. The CDR3 DNA sequence: TGTGCCAGCAGTTTGACAGGGGTCTACGAGCAGTACTTC. Translation gives CASSLTGVYEQYF.

The sample holds a few counts of this clone. The chain has TRBV10-3 and TRBJ1-6; the D gene is possibly TRBD1 (5 bases). Trimming left V 0 bases short and J 17 bases short, with 17 bases between. CDR1 and CDR2 from the germline V gene are ENHRY and SYGVKD. The CDR3 runs 14 residues. CDR3 nucleotide sequence: TGTGCCATCAGTGAGTCTATGACGGCAGGGACCTTCCACTTT. It specifies CAISESMTAGTFHF.

This clone was detected once. This chain connects TRBV11-2 to TRBJ2-7, with 13 positions matching TRBD2. Germline values: CDR1 SGHAT, CDR2 FQNNGV. The CDR3 has 18 residues. V dropped 5 bases and J dropped 0; count of bases not matched to a gene: 10. CDR3 coding DNA: TGTGCCAGCAGCCTTACGGGACTAGCGGGGATCAGCTCCTACGAGCAGTACTTC. Translating it yields CASSLTGLAGISSYEQYF.

About this clone: Other nucleotide sequences from this sample produce the same CDR3. This chain connects TRBV5-1 to TRBJ2-7; D possibly corresponds to TRBD1 (6 bases). Germline lookup yields CDR1 SGHRS and CDR2 YFSETQ. The CDR3 runs to 13 residues. The germline V and J ends were trimmed by 4 bases and 0 bases, with 8 bases remaining between them. CDR3 sequence reads: CASSPRGSYEQYF. CDR3 sequence (DNA): TGCGCCAGCAGCCCCAGGGGCTCCTACGAGCAGTACTTC. Full variable domain (rest looked up from reference TRBV5-1 and TRBJ2-7): KAGVTQTPRYLIKTRGQQVTLSCSPISGHRSVSWYQQTPGQGLQFLFEYFSETQRNKGNFPGRFSGRQFSNSRSEMNVSTLELGDSALYLCASSPRGSYEQYFGPGTRLTVT.